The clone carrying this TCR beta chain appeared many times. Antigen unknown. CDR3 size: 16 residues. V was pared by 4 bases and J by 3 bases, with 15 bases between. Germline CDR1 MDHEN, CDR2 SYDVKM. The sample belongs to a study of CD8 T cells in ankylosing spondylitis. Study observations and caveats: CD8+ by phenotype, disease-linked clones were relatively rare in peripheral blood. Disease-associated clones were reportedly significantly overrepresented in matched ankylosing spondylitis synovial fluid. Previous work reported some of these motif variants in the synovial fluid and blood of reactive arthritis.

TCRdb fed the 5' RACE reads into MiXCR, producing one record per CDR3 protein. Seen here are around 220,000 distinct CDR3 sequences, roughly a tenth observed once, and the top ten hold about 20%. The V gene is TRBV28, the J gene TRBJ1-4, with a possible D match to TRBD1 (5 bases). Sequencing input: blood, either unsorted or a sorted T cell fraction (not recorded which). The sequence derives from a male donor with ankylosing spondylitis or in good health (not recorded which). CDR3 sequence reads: CASSSGGGTANEKLFF. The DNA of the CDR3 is TGTGCCAGCAGTTCCGGGGGGGGGACGGCTAATGAAAAACTGTTTTTT.